The present TCR beta chain was sequenced within a study of PD-1 blockade in mismatch repair-deficient tumors. Study conclusions and caveats: After pembrolizumab, tumor-resident clones rose rapidly, then generally contracted before radiologic responses.

This CDR3 contains 16 residues. V shed 0 bases, J shed 0 bases, and the junction held 4 bases outside the gene matches. Germline V lookup: CDR1 MGHRA, CDR2 YSYEKL. In regard to this clone: The antigen is unknown.

Clones were read by immunoSEQ multiplex PCR, and TCRdb kept only the in-frame ones, dropping some. The sample carries 130,000 or so clones, about 88% recorded once. Every patient had mismatch repair deficiency by PCR or immunohistochemistry. This chain links TRBV4-1 with TRBJ2-7; 8 bases align to TRBD2. The sequence was obtained from an adult with mismatch repair-deficient cancer. The sequences come from peripheral blood, collected 44 weeks after starting pembrolizumab. CDR3: CASSQDSAGASYEQYF. As DNA, the CDR3 is TGCGCCAGCAGCCAAGATTCAGCGGGAGCCTCCTACGAGCAGTACTTC.